In this sample, the clone carrying this T cell receptor (beta chain) turned up once. The antigen remains undetermined. The data stem from a study of neoadjuvant nivolumab and ipilimumab in lung cancer. Germline V gene sequence: CDR1 LNHDA, CDR2 SQIVND (reference sequence). The CDR3 is made up of 18 amino acids. With 4 bases clipped from V and 0 bases from J, the junction kept 11 bases outside the gene matches. Sequenced by immunoSEQ multiplex PCR; TCRdb stores in-frame clones only, minus some. The table records 30,000 to 35,000 clones, less than 95% of them present only once. Points from the study as a whole: TCR clonality did not significantly correlate with pathologic tumor regression. From pretherapy to surgery, tumor richness and clonality rose with dual therapy. Resected tumors had greater TCR richness and clonality than uninvolved lung.

Source: peripheral blood, taken after neoadjuvant nivolumab, alone or with ipilimumab, at or shortly before surgery. The sequence came from an adult with non-small cell lung cancer. This rearrangement joins TRBV19 to TRBJ1-5; 8 bases are shared with TRBD1. The chain's CDR3 is CASSNSDRAFYSNQPQHF. Here the CDR3 DNA reads TGTGCCAGTAGTAATTCGGACAGGGCTTTTTATAGCAATCAGCCCCAGCATTTT.